This T cell receptor beta chain was recorded in a study of blood T cell repertoires in COVID-19. Method: immunoSEQ multiplex PCR; TCRdb's copy keeps in-frame clones and lacks some. The table includes some 250,000 clones, around 86% detected once. The CDR3 extends over 14 amino acids. The V end lost 7 bases, the J end lost 7 bases, and 14 bases lay between the germline ends. Per the germline V gene, CDR1 is MNHNY and CDR2 is SVGAGI (reference sequence). The clonotype comes from an elderly man with acute or convalescent COVID-19. Sample: peripheral blood. This rearrangement joins TRBV6-6 to TRBJ1-6, with a possible D match to TRBD1 (5 bases). DNA for the CDR3: TGTGCCAGCAATCCTGACAGTACCAATTCACCCCTCCACTTT. Amino acids: CASNPDSTNSPLHF.